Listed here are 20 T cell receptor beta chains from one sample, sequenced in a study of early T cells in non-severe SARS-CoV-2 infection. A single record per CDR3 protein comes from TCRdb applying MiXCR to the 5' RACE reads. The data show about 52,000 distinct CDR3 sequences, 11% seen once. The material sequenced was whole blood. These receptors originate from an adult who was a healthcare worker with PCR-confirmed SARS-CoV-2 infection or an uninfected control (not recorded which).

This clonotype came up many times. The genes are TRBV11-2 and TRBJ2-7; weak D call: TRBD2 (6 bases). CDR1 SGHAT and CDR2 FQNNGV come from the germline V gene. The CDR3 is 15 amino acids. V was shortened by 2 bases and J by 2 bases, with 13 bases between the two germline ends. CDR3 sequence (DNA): TGTGCCAGCAGCTTAAGGGCGGGACCTACCTACGAGCAGTACTTC. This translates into CASSLRAGPTYEQYF.

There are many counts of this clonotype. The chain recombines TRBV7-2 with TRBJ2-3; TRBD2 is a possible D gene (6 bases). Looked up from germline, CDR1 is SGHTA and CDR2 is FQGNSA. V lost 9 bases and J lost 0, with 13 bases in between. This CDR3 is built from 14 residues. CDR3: CASRGGSSTDTQYF. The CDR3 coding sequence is TGTGCCAGTCGCGGAGGGTCTAGCACAGATACGCAGTATTTT. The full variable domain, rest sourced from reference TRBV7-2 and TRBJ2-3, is GAGVSQSPSNKVTEKGKDVELRCDPISGHTALYWYRQSLGQGLEFLIYFQGNSAPDKSGLPSDRFSAERTGGSVSTLTIQRTQQEDSAVYLCASRGGSSTDTQYFGPGTRLTVL.

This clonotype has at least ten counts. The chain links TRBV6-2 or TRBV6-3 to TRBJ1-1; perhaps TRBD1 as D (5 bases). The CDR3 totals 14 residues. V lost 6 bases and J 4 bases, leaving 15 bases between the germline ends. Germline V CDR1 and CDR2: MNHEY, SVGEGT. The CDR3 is CASSPGGLLTEAFF. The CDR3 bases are TGTGCCAGCAGCCCCGGGGGACTTCTCACTGAAGCTTTCTTT.

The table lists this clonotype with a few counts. DNA of the CDR3: TGTGCCAGCAGCTTAGTTGATACCGGAACGGACGAGCAGTACTTC. Translation gives CASSLVDTGTDEQYF. The rearrangement joins TRBV7-9 to TRBJ2-7; D is undetermined. Trimming took off 1 base at V and 5 bases at J, with 15 bases between the two ends. Germline CDR1 reads SEHNR; CDR2 reads FQNEAQ (reference sequence). CDR3 length equals 15 residues.

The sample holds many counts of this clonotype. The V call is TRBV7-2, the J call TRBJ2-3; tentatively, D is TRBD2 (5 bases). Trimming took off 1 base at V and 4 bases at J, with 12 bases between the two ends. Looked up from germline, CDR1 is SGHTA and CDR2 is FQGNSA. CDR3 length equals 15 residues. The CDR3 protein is CASSLVVGDADTQYF. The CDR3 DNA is TGTGCCAGCAGCTTAGTGGTGGGAGACGCAGATACGCAGTATTTT.

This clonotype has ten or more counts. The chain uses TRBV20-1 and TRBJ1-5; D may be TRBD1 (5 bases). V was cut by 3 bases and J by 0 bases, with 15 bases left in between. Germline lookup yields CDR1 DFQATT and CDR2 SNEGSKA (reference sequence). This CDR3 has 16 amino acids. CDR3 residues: CSARGLDTYSNQPQHF. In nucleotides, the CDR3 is TGCAGTGCTAGGGGTTTGGACACCTATAGCAATCAGCCCCAGCATTTT.

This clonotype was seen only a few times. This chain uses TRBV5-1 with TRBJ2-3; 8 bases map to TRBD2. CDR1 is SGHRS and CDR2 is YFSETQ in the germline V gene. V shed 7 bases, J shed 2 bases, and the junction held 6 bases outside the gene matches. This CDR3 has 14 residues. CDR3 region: CASGGGSNTDTQYF. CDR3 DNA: TGCGCCAGCGGCGGGGGGTCAAACACAGATACGCAGTATTTT.

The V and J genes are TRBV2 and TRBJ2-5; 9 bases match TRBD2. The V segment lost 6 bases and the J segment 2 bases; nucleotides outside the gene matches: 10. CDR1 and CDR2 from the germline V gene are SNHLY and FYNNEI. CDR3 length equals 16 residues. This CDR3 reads CASSLSLTSGQETQYF. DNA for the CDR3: TGTGCCAGCAGCCTTAGTTTGACTAGCGGACAAGAGACCCAGTACTTC.

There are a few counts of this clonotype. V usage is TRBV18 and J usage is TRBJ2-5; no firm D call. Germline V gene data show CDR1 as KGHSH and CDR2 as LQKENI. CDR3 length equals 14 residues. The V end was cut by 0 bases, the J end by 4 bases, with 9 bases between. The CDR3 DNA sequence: TGTGCCAGCTCACCACCGGGAACTCTAGAGACCCAGTACTTC. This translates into CASSPPGTLETQYF.

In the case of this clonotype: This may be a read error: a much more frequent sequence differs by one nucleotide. Written as DNA, the CDR3 is TGTGCCCGCAGCCCTTGGCGGGGGACAGGGAATGAAAAACTGTTTTTT. Amino acid sequence: CARSPWRGTGNEKLFF. This chain connects TRBV7-2 to TRBJ1-4; the match to TRBD1 covers 9 bases. Per the germline V gene, CDR1 is SGHTA and CDR2 is FQGNSA. The CDR3 loop spans 16 amino acids.

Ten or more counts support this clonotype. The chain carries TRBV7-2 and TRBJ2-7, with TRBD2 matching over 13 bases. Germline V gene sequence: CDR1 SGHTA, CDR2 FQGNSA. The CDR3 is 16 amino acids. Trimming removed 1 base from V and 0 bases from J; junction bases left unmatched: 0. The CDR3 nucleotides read TGTGCCAGCAGCTTAGGGACTAGCGGGAGCTCCTACGAGCAGTACTTC. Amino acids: CASSLGTSGSSYEQYF.

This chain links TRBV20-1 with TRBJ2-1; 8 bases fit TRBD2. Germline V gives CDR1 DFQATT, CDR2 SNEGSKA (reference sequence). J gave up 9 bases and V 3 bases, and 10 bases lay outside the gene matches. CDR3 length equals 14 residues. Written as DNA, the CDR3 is TGCAGTGCTAGCGATGCGGGAGGAAGTTTTGAGCAGTTCTTC. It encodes CSASDAGGSFEQFF.

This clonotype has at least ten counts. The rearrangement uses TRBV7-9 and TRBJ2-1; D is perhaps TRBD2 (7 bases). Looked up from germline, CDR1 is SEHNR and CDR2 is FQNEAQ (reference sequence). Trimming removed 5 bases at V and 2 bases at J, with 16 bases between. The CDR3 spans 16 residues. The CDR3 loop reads CASSPGGPQTYNEQFF. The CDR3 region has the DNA TGTGCCAGCAGCCCCGGGGGGCCCCAAACCTACAATGAGCAGTTCTTC.

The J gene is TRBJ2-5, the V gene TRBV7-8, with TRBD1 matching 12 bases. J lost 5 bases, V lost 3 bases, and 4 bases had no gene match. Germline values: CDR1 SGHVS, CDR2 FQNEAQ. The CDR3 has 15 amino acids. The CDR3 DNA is TGTGCCAGCAGCTTTGGGACAGGGGGCCGGGAGACCCAGTACTTC. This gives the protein CASSFGTGGRETQYF.

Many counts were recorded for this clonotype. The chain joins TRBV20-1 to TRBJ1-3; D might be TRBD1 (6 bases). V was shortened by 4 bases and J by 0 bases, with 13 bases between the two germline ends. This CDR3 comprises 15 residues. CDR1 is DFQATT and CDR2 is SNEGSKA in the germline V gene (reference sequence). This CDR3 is CSAKLQGYSGNTIYF. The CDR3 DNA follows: TGCAGTGCTAAGTTACAGGGTTACTCTGGAAACACCATATATTTT.

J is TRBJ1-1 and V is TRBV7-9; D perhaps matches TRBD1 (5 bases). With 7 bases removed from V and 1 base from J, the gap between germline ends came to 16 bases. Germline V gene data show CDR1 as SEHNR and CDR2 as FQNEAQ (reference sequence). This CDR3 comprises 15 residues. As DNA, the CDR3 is TGTGCCAGCAACATCAGACAGACCCGGAACACTGAAGCTTTCTTT. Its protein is CASNIRQTRNTEAFF.

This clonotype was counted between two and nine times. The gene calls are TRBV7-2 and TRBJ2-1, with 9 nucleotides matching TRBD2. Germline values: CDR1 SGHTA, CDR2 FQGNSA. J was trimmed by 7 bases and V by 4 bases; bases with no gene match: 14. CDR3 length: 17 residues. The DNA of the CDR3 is TGTGCCAGCAGCTACTTTGGGGGTAGCGGGAGTGGAAATGAGCAGTTCTTC. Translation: CASSYFGGSGSGNEQFF.

This CDR3 reads CASSQGSTGDTQYF. Here the CDR3 DNA reads TGTGCCAGCAGCCAGGGGAGCACTGGGGATACGCAGTATTTT. The rearrangement joins TRBV14 to TRBJ2-3; maybe TRBD2 (5 bases). Germline V gene data show CDR1 as SGHDN and CDR2 as FVKESK. Trimming removed 3 bases from V and 6 bases from J, with 13 bases in between. The CDR3 has 14 amino acids.

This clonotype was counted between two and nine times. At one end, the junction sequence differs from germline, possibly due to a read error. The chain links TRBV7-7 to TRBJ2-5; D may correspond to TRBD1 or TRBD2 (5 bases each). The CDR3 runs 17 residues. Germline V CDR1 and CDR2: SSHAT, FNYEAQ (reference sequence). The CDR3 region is CASSLSRGPNGGETQYF. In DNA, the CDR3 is TGTGCTAGCAGCTTATCCCGCGGACCCAATGGGGGAGAGACCCAGTACTTC.

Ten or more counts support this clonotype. CDR3 sequence (DNA): TGTGCCAGCAGTCCCCGTTCGCGCGAGCAGTACTTC. Translating gives CASSPRSREQYF. The chain couples TRBV12-3 or TRBV12-4 to TRBJ2-7; D not resolved. Trimming shortened V by 5 bases and J by 6 bases, and 11 bases separated the two germline ends. The CDR3 spans 12 residues.